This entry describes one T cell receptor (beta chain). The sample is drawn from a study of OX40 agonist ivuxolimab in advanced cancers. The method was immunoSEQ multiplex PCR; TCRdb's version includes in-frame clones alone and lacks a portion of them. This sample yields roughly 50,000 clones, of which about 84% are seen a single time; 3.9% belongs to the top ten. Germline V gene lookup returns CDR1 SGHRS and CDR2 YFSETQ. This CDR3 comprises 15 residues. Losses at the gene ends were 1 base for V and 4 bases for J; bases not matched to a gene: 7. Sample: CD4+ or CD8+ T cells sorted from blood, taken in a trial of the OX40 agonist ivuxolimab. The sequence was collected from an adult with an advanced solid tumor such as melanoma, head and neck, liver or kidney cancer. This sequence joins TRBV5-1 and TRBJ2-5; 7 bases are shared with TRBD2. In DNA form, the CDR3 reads TGCGCCAGCAGCTTGATGCGGGGGAGGGGAGAGACCCAGTACTTC. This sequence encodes CASSLMRGRGETQYF. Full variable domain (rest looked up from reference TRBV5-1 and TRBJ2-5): KAGVTQTPRYLIKTRGQQVTLSCSPISGHRSVSWYQQTPGQGLQFLFEYFSETQRNKGNFPGRFSGRQFSNSRSEMNVSTLELGDSALYLCASSLMRGRGETQYFGPGTRLLVL.